These 11 T cell receptor beta chains came from one sample sequenced in a study of T cell repertoires in cytomegalovirus infection. TCRdb re-analysed the reads in MiXCR, keeping a single row per CDR3 protein. The table has approximately 990,000 distinct CDR3 sequences, less than 35% seen once. Antigen specificity for these receptors is unknown. Source: cultured CD8+ T cells from PBMCs, taken from culture after CMV antigen stimulation. The origin of the receptors is a human donor in good health (CMV status not recorded). Some clones in this sample may be carry-over from other donors' samples.

V gene TRBV12-3 or TRBV12-4 combines with J gene TRBJ2-1, with a tentative D call TRBD2 (7 bases). CDR3 size: 12 residues. Trimming stripped 6 bases from V and 8 bases from J, with 11 bases between. This CDR3 reads CASRGGGDEQFF. The CDR3 coding sequence is TGTGCCAGCAGGGGAGGGGGGGATGAGCAGTTCTTC.

This clonotype was picked up many times. V gene TRBV7-6 combines with J gene TRBJ2-1; 8 bases agree with TRBD2. Germline V lookup: CDR1 SGHVS, CDR2 FNYEAQ. Germline trimming cut 2 bases from V and 2 bases from J; bases unmatched to any gene: 5. This CDR3 has 16 residues. The CDR3 region is CASSLTGGLTYNEQFF. Written as DNA, the CDR3 is TGTGCCAGCAGCTTAACGGGGGGGCTCACCTACAATGAGCAGTTCTTC.

This clonotype was seen more than once but under ten times. This chain connects TRBV6-2 or TRBV6-3 to TRBJ2-5; D gene uncertain. CDR3 size: 14 residues. V was clipped by 6 bases and J by 4 bases, with 15 bases between them. Germline assignment: CDR1 MNHEY and CDR2 SVGEGT. The CDR3 nucleotides are TGTGCCAGCAGAAGAGGACGCACCGGAGAGACCCAGTACTTC. The encoded protein is CASRRGRTGETQYF.

The V and J genes are TRBV4-3 and TRBJ2-1; TRBD2 aligns across 10 bases. The trim removed 1 base at V and 9 bases at J, leaving 9 bases unmatched. CDR1 is LGHNA, CDR2 YSLEER, per germline. The CDR3 extends over 16 amino acids. CDR3 protein: CASSQGGSGGQSEQFF. Here the CDR3 DNA reads TGCGCCAGCAGCCAAGGTGGTAGCGGGGGGCAGAGTGAGCAGTTCTTC.

The J gene is TRBJ1-3, the V gene TRBV4-1; D remains ambiguous. Trimming took 0 bases from V and 2 from J, leaving 8 bases between them. The CDR3 consists of 15 residues. The germline CDR1 and CDR2 sequences are MGHRA and YSYEKL. CDR3 sequence reads: CASSQDGGPGNTIYF. As DNA, the CDR3 is TGCGCCAGCAGCCAAGATGGTGGCCCTGGAAACACCATATATTTT.

The V gene is TRBV20-1, the J gene TRBJ1-3; the D is unclear. The CDR3 consists of 14 residues. V was cut by 0 bases and J by 3 bases, with 9 bases left in between. Germline values: CDR1 DFQATT, CDR2 SNEGSKA (reference sequence). The CDR3 loop reads CSARDRAVGNTIYF. The CDR3 DNA is TGCAGTGCTAGAGATAGGGCAGTTGGAAACACCATATATTTT.

This clonotype appeared a few times. The J gene is TRBJ1-6, the V gene TRBV27, with D unresolved. V was cut by 2 bases and J by 7 bases, with 6 bases left in between. Germline CDR1 is MNHEY and CDR2 is SMNVEV (reference sequence). The CDR3 is 13 amino acids. The CDR3 DNA reads as TGTGCCAGCAGTTTAACAGTCAATTCACCCCTCCACTTT. It yields the protein CASSLTVNSPLHF.

This clonotype has at least ten counts. The chain has TRBV7-8 and TRBJ2-7; D gene uncertain. Germline CDR1 reads SGHVS; CDR2 reads FQNEAQ. Trimming stripped 1 base from V and 6 bases from J, with 10 bases between. The CDR3 loop spans 13 amino acids. This chain's CDR3 is CASSLGGESEQYV. CDR3 bases: TGTGCCAGCAGCTTAGGGGGTGAAAGCGAGCAGTACGTC.

This chain uses TRBV6-6 with TRBJ2-1, with a possible D match to TRBD2 (7 bases). The CDR3 sequence is 15 residues long. Germline CDR1 MNHNY, CDR2 SVGAGI (reference sequence). V lost 2 bases, J lost 6 bases, and 14 bases lay in between. The chain's CDR3 is CASSYLGGASNEQFF. The CDR3 DNA reads as TGTGCCAGCAGTTACCTGGGGGGGGCGAGCAATGAGCAGTTCTTC.

The chain recombines TRBV24-1 with TRBJ2-1; maybe TRBD2 (5 bases). This CDR3 comprises 16 residues. Trimming removed 0 bases from V and 2 bases from J, with 10 bases in between. CDR1 is KGHDR and CDR2 is SFDVKD in the germline V gene. For the CDR3, the DNA is TGTGCCACCAGTGATTTGGGGAGTGGGCCCTACAATGAGCAGTTCTTC. It codes for CATSDLGSGPYNEQFF.

The genes are TRBV4-1 and TRBJ2-1, with 9 bases lining up with TRBD1. There are 16 residues in the CDR3. Germline V gives CDR1 MGHRA, CDR2 YSYEKL. After removal of 5 bases from V and 8 bases from J, the junction contained 13 bases not matched to a gene. CDR3 sequence reads: CASSFTGQGKPYEQFF. The CDR3 DNA reads as TGCGCCAGCAGCTTCACTGGACAGGGGAAGCCCTATGAGCAGTTCTTC.